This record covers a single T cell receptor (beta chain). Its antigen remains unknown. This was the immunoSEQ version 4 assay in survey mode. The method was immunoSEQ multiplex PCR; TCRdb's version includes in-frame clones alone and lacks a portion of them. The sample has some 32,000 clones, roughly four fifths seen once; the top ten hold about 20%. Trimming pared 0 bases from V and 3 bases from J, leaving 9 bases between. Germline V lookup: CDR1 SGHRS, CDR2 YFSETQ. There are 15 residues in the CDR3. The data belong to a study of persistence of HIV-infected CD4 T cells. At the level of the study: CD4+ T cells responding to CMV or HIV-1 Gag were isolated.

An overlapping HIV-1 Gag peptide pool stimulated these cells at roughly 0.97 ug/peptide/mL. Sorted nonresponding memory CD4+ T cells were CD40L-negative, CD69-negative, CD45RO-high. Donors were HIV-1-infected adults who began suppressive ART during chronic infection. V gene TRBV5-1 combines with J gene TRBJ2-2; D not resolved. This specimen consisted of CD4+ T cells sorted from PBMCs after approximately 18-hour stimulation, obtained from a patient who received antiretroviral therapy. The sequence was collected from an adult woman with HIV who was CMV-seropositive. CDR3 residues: CASSLDPADTGELFF. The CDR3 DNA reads TGCGCCAGCAGCTTGGACCCCGCTGACACCGGGGAGCTGTTTTTT.